This T cell receptor beta chain was captured in a study of cytomegalovirus exposure and HLA in healthy donors. Findings and limits, study-wide: Specificity of a few CMV-associated chains for CMV antigens was verified in vitro. Overall, 164 TCR beta chains were annotated as cytomegalovirus-associated.

Worth noting for this clone: Its specificity is unknown.

PCR primers comprised 60 Vbeta and 13 Jbeta primers. Generated by immunoSEQ multiplex PCR, the TCRdb table keeps only in-frame clones and is missing some. There are 140,000 to 150,000 clones in the sample; roughly three quarters occur only once, and roughly 2.9% lies in the top ten. CDR1 is WSHSY and CDR2 is SAAADI in the germline V gene. Trimming took off 1 base at V and 3 bases at J, with 10 bases between the two ends. This CDR3 has 15 residues. Specimen: PBMCs. This clonotype originated in a female donor in good health and CMV-seronegative. The gene calls are TRBV10-2 and TRBJ2-1; weak D call: TRBD2 (5 bases). This CDR3 reads CASSEYPSHYNEQFF. In nucleotides, the CDR3 is TGCGCCAGCAGTGAGTACCCTAGCCACTACAATGAGCAGTTCTTC.